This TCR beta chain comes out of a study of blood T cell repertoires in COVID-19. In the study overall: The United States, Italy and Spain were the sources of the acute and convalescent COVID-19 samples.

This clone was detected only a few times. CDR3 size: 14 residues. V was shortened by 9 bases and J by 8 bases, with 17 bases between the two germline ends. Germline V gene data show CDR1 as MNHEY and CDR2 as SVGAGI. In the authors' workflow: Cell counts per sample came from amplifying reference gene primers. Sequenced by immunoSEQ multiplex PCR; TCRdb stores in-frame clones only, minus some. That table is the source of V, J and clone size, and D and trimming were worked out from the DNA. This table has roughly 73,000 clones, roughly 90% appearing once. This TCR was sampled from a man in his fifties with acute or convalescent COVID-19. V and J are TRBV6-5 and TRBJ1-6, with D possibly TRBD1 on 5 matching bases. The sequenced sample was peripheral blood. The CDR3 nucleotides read TGTGCCAGTTCCCCGGCCAGGGTCGATTCACCCCTCCACTTT. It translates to CASSPARVDSPLHF.